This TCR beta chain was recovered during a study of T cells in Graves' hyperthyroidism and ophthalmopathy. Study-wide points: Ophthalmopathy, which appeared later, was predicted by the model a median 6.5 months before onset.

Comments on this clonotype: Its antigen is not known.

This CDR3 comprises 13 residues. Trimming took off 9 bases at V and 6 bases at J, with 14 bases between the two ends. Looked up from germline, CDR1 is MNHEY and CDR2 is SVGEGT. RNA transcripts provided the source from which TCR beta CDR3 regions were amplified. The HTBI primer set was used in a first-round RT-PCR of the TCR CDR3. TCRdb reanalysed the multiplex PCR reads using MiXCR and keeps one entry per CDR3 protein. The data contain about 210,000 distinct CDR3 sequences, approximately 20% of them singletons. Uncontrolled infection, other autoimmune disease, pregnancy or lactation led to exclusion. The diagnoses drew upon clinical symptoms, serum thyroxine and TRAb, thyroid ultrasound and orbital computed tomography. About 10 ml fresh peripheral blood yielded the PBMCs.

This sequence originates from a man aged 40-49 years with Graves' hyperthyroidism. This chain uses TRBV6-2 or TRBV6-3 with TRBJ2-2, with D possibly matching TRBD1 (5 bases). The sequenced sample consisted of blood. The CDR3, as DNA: TGTGCCAGTTACATAGGGGTCGCCGGGGAGCTGTTTTTT. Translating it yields CASYIGVAGELFF.